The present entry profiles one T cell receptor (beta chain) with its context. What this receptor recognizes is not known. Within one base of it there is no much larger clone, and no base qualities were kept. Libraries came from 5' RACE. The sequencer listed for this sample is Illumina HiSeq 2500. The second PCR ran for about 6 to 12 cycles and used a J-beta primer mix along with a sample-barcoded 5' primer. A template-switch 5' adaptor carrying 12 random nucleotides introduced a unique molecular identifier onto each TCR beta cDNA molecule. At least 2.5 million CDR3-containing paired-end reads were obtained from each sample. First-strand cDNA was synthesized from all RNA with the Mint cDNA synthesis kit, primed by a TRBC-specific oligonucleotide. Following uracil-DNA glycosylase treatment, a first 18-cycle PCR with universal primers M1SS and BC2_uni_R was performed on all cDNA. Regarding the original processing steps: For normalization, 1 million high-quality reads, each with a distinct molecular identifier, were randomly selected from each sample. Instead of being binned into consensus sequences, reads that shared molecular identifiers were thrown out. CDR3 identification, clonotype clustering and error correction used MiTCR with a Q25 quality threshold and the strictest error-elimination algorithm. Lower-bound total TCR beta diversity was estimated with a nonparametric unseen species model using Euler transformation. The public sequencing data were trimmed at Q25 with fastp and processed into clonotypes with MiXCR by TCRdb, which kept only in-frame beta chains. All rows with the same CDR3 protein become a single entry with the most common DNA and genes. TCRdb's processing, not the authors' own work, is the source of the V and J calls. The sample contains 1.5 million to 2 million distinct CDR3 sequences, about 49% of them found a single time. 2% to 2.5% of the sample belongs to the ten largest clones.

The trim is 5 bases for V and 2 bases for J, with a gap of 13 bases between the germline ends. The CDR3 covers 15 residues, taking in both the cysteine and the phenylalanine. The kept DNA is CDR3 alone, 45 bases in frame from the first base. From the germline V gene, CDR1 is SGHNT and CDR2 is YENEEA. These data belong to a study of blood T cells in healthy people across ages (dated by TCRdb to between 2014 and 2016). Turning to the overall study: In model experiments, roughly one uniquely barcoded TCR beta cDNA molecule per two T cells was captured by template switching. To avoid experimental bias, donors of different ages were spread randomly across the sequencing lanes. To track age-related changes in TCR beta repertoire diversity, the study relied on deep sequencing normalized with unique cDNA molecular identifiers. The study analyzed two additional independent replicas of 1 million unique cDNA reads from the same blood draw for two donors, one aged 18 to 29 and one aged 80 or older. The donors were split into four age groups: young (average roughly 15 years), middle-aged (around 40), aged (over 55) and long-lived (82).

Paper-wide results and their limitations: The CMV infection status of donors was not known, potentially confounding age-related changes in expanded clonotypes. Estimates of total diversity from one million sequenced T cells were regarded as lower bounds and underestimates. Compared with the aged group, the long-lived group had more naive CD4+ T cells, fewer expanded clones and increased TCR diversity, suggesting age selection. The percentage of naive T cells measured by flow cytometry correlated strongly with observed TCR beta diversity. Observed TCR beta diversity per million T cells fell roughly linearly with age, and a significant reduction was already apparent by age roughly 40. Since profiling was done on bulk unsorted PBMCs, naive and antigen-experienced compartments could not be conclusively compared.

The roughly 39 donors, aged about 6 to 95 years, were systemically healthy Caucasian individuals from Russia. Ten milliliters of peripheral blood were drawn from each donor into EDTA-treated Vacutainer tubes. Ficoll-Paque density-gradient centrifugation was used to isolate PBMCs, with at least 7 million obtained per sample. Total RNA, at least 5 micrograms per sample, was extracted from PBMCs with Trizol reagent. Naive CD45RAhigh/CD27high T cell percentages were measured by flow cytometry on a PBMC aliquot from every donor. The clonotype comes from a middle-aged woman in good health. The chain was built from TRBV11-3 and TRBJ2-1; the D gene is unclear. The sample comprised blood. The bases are TGTGCCAGCAGCCGAGATGGTTTACCCTACAATGAGCAGTTCTTC. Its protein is CASSRDGLPYNEQFF.